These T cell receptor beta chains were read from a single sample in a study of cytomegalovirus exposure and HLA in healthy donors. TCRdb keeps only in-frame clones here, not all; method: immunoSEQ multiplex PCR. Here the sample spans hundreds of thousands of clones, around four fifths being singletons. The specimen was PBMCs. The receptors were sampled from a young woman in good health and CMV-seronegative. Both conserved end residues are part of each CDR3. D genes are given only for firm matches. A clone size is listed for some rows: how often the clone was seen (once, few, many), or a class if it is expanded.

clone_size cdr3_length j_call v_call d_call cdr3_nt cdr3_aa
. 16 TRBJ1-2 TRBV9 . TGTGCCAGCAGCGGTCTCCGGGACAAGAGAATCTATGGCTACACCTTC CASSGLRDKRIYGYTF
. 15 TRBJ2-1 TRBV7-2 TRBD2 TGTGCCAGCAGCGTGACTAGCGGGGGGGCGTATGAGCAGTTCTTC CASSVTSGGAYEQFF
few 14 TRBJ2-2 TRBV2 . TGTGCCAGCAGGGAGGGGCAGAACACCGGGGAGCTGTTTTTT CASREGQNTGELFF
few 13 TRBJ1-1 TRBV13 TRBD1 TGTGCCAGCAGCTTGGGTGGGGACAGTGAAGCTTTCTTT CASSLGGDSEAFF
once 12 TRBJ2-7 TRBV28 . TGTGCCAGCAGTAGCGACGGGTACGAGCAGTACTTC CASSSDGYEQYF
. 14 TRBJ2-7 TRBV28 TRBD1 TGTGCCAGCAGTATCGGACAGGGCCCCTACGAGCAGTACTTC CASSIGQGPYEQYF
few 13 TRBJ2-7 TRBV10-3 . TGTGCCATCAAGGAAGGCCCCTCCTACGAGCAGTACTTC CAIKEGPSYEQYF
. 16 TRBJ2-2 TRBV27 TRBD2 TGTGCCAGCAGTCTTTTAGCGGGGGACCTCACCGGGGAGCTGTTTTTT CASSLLAGDLTGELFF
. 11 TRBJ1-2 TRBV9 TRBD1 TGTGCCAGCAGTGACAGGGTGTCCTACACCTTC CASSDRVSYTF
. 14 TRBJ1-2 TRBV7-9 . TGTGCCAGCAGCCCTATCGGGTATCTGAGCGGCTACACCTTC CASSPIGYLSGYTF
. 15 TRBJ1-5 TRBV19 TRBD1 TGTGCCAGTAGAGAGGGGGCAGGCGGCAATCAGCCCCAGCATTTT CASREGAGGNQPQHF
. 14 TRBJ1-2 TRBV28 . TGTGCCAGCAGGTACGAGACAGATAACTATGGCTACACCTTC CASRYETDNYGYTF
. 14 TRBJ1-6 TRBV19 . TGTGCCAGTAGGGAACAGGCACCAGATTCACCCCTCCACTTT CASREQAPDSPLHF
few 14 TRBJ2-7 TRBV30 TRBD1 TGTGCCTGGAGATTCGGGGGACAGGGGTACGAGCAGTACTTC CAWRFGGQGYEQYF
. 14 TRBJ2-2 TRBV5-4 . TGTGCCAGCAGCTCCTTGCGGAACACCGGGGAGCTGTTTTTT CASSSLRNTGELFF
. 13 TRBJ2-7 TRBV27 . TGTGCCAGCAGTGGGACTTTCTTTTACGAGCAGTACTTC CASSGTFFYEQYF
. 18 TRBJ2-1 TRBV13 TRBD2 TGTGCCAGCAGCTCATATAGCGGGAGCGATAAGTTTCTGAATGAGCAGTTCTTC CASSSYSGSDKFLNEQFF
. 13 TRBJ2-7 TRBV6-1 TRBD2 TGTGCCAGCAGGGGAGGGACTATCCACGAGCAGTACTTC CASRGGTIHEQYF
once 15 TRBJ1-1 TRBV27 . TGTGCCAGCAGTTCTGGACAGCGGGGGATCACTGAAGCTTTCTTT CASSSGQRGITEAFF
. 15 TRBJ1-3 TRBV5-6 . TGTGCCAGCAGCCTGAGGACAGCGGTAGGAAACACCATATATTTT CASSLRTAVGNTIYF
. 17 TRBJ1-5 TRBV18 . TGTGCCAGCTCACCCTTTGGACAGCACAATAGCAATCAGCCCCAGCATTTT CASSPFGQHNSNQPQHF
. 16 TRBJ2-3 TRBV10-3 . TGTGCCATCAGTGAGTCGACGGTGGGGTCTTGGAATACGCAGTATTTT CAISESTVGSWNTQYF
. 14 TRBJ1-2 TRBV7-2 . TGTGCCAGCAGCCCGTCTCGGGACCTCTATGGCTACACCTTC CASSPSRDLYGYTF
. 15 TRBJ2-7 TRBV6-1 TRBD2 TGTGCCAGCCTACACCTAGCGGGAGGGGGCTACGAGCAGTACTTC CASLHLAGGGYEQYF
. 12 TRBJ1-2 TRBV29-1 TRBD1 TGCAGCGCCCAGGACAGGTTTGGTGGCTACACCTTC CSAQDRFGGYTF
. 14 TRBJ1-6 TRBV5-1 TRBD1 TGCGCCAGCAGCTCACTACAGGGGGGATCACCCCTCCACTTT CASSSLQGGSPLHF